This TCR beta chain was captured in a study of shared T cell receptors in the human thymus. Germline assignment: CDR1 SEHNR and CDR2 FQNEAQ (reference sequence). The CDR3 loop spans 15 amino acids. Comment on this clone: Germline is not matched at one junction end, which may reflect a read error.

Method: immunoSEQ multiplex PCR; TCRdb's copy keeps in-frame clones and lacks some. The sample consists of 500,000 to 550,000 clones, approximately 80% of them appearing once. This sample also appeared in a second study, on human thymus T cells. That study reports: Finnish infants who were healthy and having corrective surgery for congenital heart defects made up the donors. Obtained as resections during corrective heart surgery, the thymus tissue was then studied. In thymic and blood repertoires alike, V and J usage looked biased. Unrelated people showed highly overlapping thymic repertoires, related research reported.

Material: thymocytes. The sequence derives from a boy younger than two with a congenital heart defect. The rearrangement joins TRBV7-9 to TRBJ2-1; TRBD2 matches at 8 bases. CDR3 sequence: CASSTALGGRLIRVF. CDR3 DNA sequence: TGTGCCAGCAGCACCGCATTGGGCGGGAGGCTTATCAGGGTCTTC.